This is a list of T cell receptor beta chains from one sample in a study of T cell repertoires in cytomegalovirus infection. MiXCR, applied by TCRdb to the reads, yields one record per CDR3 protein. The table records a few hundred thousand distinct CDR3 sequences, about 39% of them present only once. No antigen is known for these receptors. The input for sequencing was cultured PBMCs, taken from culture after CMV antigen stimulation. These receptors came from a human donor in good health (CMV status not recorded). Some clones in this sample may be carry-over from other donors' samples. The CDR3 runs from the conserved cysteine through the conserved F or W. D genes are given only for firm matches. Part of the rows lack a size; the others show once, few, many or a class for expanded clones.

V,J,D,size,DNA,CDR3
TRBV12-3/TRBV12-4,TRBJ1-2,NA,few,TGTGCCAGCAGTCAACAGGGTTTTGGCTACACCTTC,CASSQQGFGYTF
TRBV2,TRBJ2-5,NA,few,TGTGCCAGCAGTGGGTTAGTTACCCAGGGTGAGGTAGAGACCCAGTACTTC,CASSGLVTQGEVETQYF
TRBV12-3/TRBV12-4,TRBJ2-7,NA,NA,TGTGCCAGCAGTTTGTTGGCTGTGGAGGAGCAGTACTTC,CASSLLAVEEQYF
TRBV7-9,TRBJ2-3,TRBD1,NA,TGTGCCAGCAGCTTAGGTCCGGGACAGGGGACAAGCACAGATACGCAGTATTTT,CASSLGPGQGTSTDTQYF
TRBV7-6,TRBJ2-7,TRBD1,few,TGTGCCAGCAGCATTTGGGACAGGGGCTACGAGCAGTACTTC,CASSIWDRGYEQYF
TRBV7-2,TRBJ1-3,NA,NA,TGTGCCAGCGGCTCTTGGGCCGACTCTGGAAACACCATATATTTT,CASGSWADSGNTIYF
TRBV7-6,TRBJ1-1,TRBD1,NA,TGTGCCAGCAGCTTCCAGGGGGCGCTGGACACTGAAGCTTTCTTT,CASSFQGALDTEAFF
TRBV18,TRBJ2-7,TRBD1,once,TGTGCCAGCTCCCCTCGCGGGACAGGGAACTCCTACGAGCAGTACTTC,CASSPRGTGNSYEQYF
TRBV7-9,TRBJ1-2,TRBD1,NA,TGTGCCAGCAGCTGGGGACAGACTAACTATGGCTACACCTTC,CASSWGQTNYGYTF
TRBV18,TRBJ2-3,NA,NA,TGTGCCAGCTCACCGCGAAGCCGCACAGATACGCAGTATTTT,CASSPRSRTDTQYF
TRBV20-1,TRBJ2-1,NA,NA,TGCAGTGCTAGAGATCCTGTGGGGCCACCCTACAATGAGCAGTTCTTC,CSARDPVGPPYNEQFF
TRBV12-3/TRBV12-4,TRBJ1-5,NA,NA,TGTGCCAGCAGTAACGGGGCAGCATATAGCAATCAGCCCCAGCATTTT,CASSNGAAYSNQPQHF
TRBV6-1,TRBJ2-1,NA,NA,TGTGCCAGCACCGTAACTCGCAATGAGCAGTTCTTC,CASTVTRNEQFF
TRBV28,TRBJ2-1,TRBD2,NA,TGTGCCAGCAGTAAACGGACTAGCGGAGGGAATGAGCAGTTCTTC,CASSKRTSGGNEQFF
TRBV6-5,TRBJ2-2,TRBD1,NA,TGTGCCAGCGGGACAGGGGGCACGTCGAACACCGGGGAGCTGTTTTTT,CASGTGGTSNTGELFF
TRBV20-1,TRBJ2-7,NA,NA,TGCAGTGCCCTTTCACAGGGACACTCCTACGAGCAGTACTTC,CSALSQGHSYEQYF
TRBV29-1,TRBJ1-2,TRBD1,once,TGCAGCGTTCTTTTGTCCACAGGGGACTATGGCTACACCTTC,CSVLLSTGDYGYTF